What follows are 15 T cell receptor beta chains derived from one specimen sequenced in a study of T cell repertoires in cytomegalovirus infection. TCRdb analysed the reads with MiXCR anew, one entry per CDR3 protein. The sample records fewer than 200,000 distinct CDR3 sequences, about 22% being singletons. These receptors' targets are unknown. Sequencing was performed on CD8+ T cells from cultured PBMCs, taken from culture after CMV antigen stimulation. Every receptor here comes from a human donor in good health (CMV status not recorded). Some clones in this sample may be carry-over from other donors' samples.

This clonotype was detected a few times. The DNA of the CDR3 is TGTGCCAGCAGCCATCCAACTACAAACACGCGGGACAGGGGGCTCAAAGATACGCAGTATTTT. Protein: CASSHPTTNTRDRGLKDTQYF. The V and J genes are TRBV7-2 and TRBJ2-3, with TRBD1 identical over 12 bases. Germline V gives CDR1 SGHTA, CDR2 FQGNSA. Germline trimming cut 5 bases from V and 5 bases from J; bases unmatched to any gene: 23. The CDR3 runs 21 residues.

The rearrangement uses TRBV7-8 and TRBJ1-5; D gene ambiguous. There are 14 residues in the CDR3. V was trimmed by 1 base and J by 8 bases, leaving 12 bases between them. Germline V gene sequence: CDR1 SGHVS, CDR2 FQNEAQ. CDR3 sequence reads: CASSLDAGREPQHF. The CDR3 region has the DNA TGTGCCAGCAGCTTAGATGCAGGACGAGAGCCCCAGCATTTT.

This clonotype was recorded a few times. The chain recombines TRBV3-1 with TRBJ2-3; D gene ambiguous. CDR1 and CDR2 (germline): LGHDT, YNNKEL (reference sequence). V was shortened by 0 bases and J by 2 bases, with 21 bases between the two germline ends. This CDR3 comprises 19 residues. In nucleotides, the CDR3 is TGTGCCAGCAGCCAAGAAGTAGGAAGGCACTACCTCTTCACAGATACGCAGTATTTT. The encoded protein is CASSQEVGRHYLFTDTQYF.

V gene TRBV6-6 combines with J gene TRBJ2-7, with unresolved D. Trimming removed 6 bases at V and 3 bases at J, with 15 bases between. The germline V gene encodes CDR1 MNHNY and CDR2 SVGAGI (reference sequence). The CDR3 length is 14 residues. DNA of the CDR3: TGTGCCAGCAGCCCTTCACAGAGTTACTACGAGCAGTACTTC. It specifies CASSPSQSYYEQYF.

V and J are TRBV7-6 and TRBJ2-7; TRBD2 matches at 14 bases. Germline trimming cut 4 bases from V and 0 bases from J; bases unmatched to any gene: 14. CDR3 length: 20 residues. The germline CDR1 and CDR2 sequences are SGHVS and FNYEAQ. CDR3: CASSSNPGTSGGPSSYEQYF. CDR3 DNA sequence: TGTGCCAGCAGCTCTAACCCCGGGACTAGCGGGGGCCCCAGCTCCTACGAGCAGTACTTC.

This clonotype has ten or more counts. V and J are TRBV7-9 and TRBJ1-2; weak D call: TRBD1 (5 bases). Germline V lookup: CDR1 SEHNR, CDR2 FQNEAQ (reference sequence). CDR3 length: 13 residues. V dropped 2 bases and J dropped 6 bases, with 10 bases sitting between them. CDR3 loop: CASSLMTADGYTF. The CDR3 DNA is TGTGCCAGCAGCTTAATGACAGCGGATGGCTACACCTTC. Variable domain in full (rest from reference TRBV7-9 and TRBJ1-2): DTGVSQNPRHKITKRGQNVTFRCDPISEHNRLYWYRQTLGQGPEFLTYFQNEAQLEKSRLLSDRFSAERPKGSFSTLEIQRTEQGDSAMYLCASSLMTADGYTFGSGTRLTVV.

This clonotype has a handful of counts. The V gene is TRBV27, the J gene TRBJ1-4; D gene unclear. V lost 6 bases and J 4 bases, leaving 12 bases between the germline ends. Germline CDR1 is MNHEY and CDR2 is SMNVEV (reference sequence). This CDR3 has 14 amino acids. DNA of the CDR3: TGTGCCAGCAGGTCTGGGCTGGTTAATGAAAAACTGTTTTTT. Its protein is CASRSGLVNEKLFF.

Here the CDR3 reads CASRGTWDVYGYTF. CDR3 DNA: TGTGCCAGCAGGGGGACATGGGATGTCTATGGCTACACCTTC. This chain joins TRBV6-6 and TRBJ1-2; D might be TRBD1 (6 bases). The CDR3 sequence is 14 residues long. V was cut by 6 bases and J by 4 bases, with 15 bases left in between. Germline CDR1 MNHNY, CDR2 SVGAGI (reference sequence).

The genes are TRBV5-6 and TRBJ1-2; the match to TRBD1 covers 8 bases. The CDR3 covers 13 residues. Unmatched junction bases numbered 4, after V lost 2 bases and J lost 7 bases. Looked up from germline, CDR1 is SGHDT and CDR2 is YYEEEE. The CDR3 nucleotides are TGTGCCAGCAGCTTCGGACAGGGAGGTGGCTACACCTTC. This translates into CASSFGQGGGYTF.

This clonotype was seen a handful of times. V is TRBV12-3 or TRBV12-4 and J is TRBJ1-5; D unresolved. Trimming pared 3 bases from V and 2 bases from J, leaving 17 bases between. CDR3 size: 17 residues. The CDR3 region is CASSFRTLLEGNQPQHF. CDR3 coding DNA: TGTGCCAGCAGTTTTCGAACACTGCTCGAAGGCAATCAGCCCCAGCATTTT.

The V call is TRBV29-1, the J call TRBJ2-2; D is unresolved. Trimming shortened V by 1 base and J by 2 bases, and 11 bases separated the two germline ends. The V gene's germline CDR1 is SQVTM and CDR2 ANQGSEA. The CDR3 is 15 amino acids. CDR3 in amino acids: CSVEGGRLNTGELFF. The CDR3 DNA reads as TGCAGCGTTGAAGGCGGCAGGCTTAACACCGGGGAGCTGTTTTTT.

Here the CDR3 reads CASSRGLRGSPLHF. The CDR3 DNA is TGTGCCAGCAGTCGCGGACTTCGGGGATCACCCCTCCACTTT. V is TRBV6-8 and J is TRBJ1-6; D remains ambiguous. CDR1 and CDR2 (germline): MNHGY, SAAAGT. V dropped 5 bases and J dropped 10 bases, with 15 bases sitting between them. The CDR3 loop spans 14 amino acids.

This clonotype was detected only a few times. The chain employs TRBV7-2 and TRBJ1-5; D gene uncertain. Between the trimmed V and J ends, which lost 1 base and 3 bases, there was a span of 7 bases. The CDR3 has 14 amino acids. Germline lookup yields CDR1 SGHTA and CDR2 FQGNSA. The CDR3 is CASSLGQNNQPQHF. CDR3 nucleotides: TGTGCCAGCAGCTTAGGGCAGAACAATCAGCCCCAGCATTTT.

In its sample, this clonotype was seen a few times. The chain recombines TRBV12-3 or TRBV12-4 with TRBJ1-6, with unresolved D. The CDR3 totals 12 residues. V was trimmed by 1 base and J by 9 bases, leaving 4 bases between them. CDR3 in amino acids: CASSLGSSPLHF. The DNA of the CDR3 is TGTGCCAGCAGTTTAGGCAGTTCACCCCTCCACTTT.

The chain employs TRBV7-9 and TRBJ2-2; TRBD1 agrees at 9 bases. This CDR3 region has 18 residues. Trimming at V came to 1 base and at J to 4 bases, leaving 10 bases not matched to a gene. CDR1 SEHNR and CDR2 FQNEAQ come from the germline V gene (reference sequence). The CDR3: CASSLEPGQGSGTGELFF. As DNA, the CDR3 is TGTGCCAGCAGCTTAGAACCGGGACAGGGTTCCGGCACCGGGGAGCTGTTTTTT.